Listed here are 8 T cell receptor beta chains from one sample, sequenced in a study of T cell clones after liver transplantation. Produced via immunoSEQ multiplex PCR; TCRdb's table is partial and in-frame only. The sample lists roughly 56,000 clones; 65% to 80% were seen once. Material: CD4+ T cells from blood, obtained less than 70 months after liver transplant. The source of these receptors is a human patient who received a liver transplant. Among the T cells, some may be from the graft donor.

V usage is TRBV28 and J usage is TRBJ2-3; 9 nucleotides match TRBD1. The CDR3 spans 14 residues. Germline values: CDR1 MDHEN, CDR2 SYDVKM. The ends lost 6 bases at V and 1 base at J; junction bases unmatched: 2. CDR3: CASSRDRGTDTQYF. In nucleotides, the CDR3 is TGTGCCAGCAGCCGGGACAGGGGCACAGATACGCAGTATTTT.

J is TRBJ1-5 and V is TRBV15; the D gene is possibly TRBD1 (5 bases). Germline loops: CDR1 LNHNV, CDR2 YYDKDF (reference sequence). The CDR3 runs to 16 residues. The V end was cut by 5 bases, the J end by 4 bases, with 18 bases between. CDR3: CATSRGGSRGNQPQHF. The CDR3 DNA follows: TGTGCCACCAGCCGGGGGGGGTCCCGGGGAAATCAGCCCCAGCATTTT.

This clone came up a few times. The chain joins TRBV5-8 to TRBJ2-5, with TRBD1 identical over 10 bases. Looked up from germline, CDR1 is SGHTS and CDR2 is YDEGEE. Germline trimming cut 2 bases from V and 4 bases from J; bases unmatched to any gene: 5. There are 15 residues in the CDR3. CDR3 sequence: CASSFTGQGIETQYF. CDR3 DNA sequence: TGTGCCAGCAGCTTTACGGGACAGGGGATAGAGACCCAGTACTTC.

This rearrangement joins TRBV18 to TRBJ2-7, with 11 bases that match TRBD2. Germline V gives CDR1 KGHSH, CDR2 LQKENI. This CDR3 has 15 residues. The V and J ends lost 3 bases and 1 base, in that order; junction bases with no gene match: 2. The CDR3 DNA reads TGTGCCAGCTCACCGAGACTAGCGGGGTCCTACGAGCAGTACTTC. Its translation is CASSPRLAGSYEQYF.

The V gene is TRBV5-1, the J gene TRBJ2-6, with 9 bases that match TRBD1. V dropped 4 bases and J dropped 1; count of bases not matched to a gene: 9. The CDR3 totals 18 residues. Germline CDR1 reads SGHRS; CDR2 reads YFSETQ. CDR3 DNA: TGCGCCAGCAGCAGACAGGGGGGACTATATTCTGGGGCCAACGTCCTGACTTTC. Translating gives CASSRQGGLYSGANVLTF. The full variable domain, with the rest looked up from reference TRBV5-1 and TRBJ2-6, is KAGVTQTPRYLIKTRGQQVTLSCSPISGHRSVSWYQQTPGQGLQFLFEYFSETQRNKGNFPGRFSGRQFSNSRSEMNVSTLELGDSALYLCASSRQGGLYSGANVLTFGAGSRLTVL.

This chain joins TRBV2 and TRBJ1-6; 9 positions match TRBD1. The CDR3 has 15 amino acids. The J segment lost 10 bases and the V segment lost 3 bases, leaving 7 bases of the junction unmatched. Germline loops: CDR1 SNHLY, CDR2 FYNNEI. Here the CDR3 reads CASSEVGTGKSPLHF. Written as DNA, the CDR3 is TGTGCCAGCAGTGAGGTCGGGACAGGGAAATCACCCCTCCACTTT.

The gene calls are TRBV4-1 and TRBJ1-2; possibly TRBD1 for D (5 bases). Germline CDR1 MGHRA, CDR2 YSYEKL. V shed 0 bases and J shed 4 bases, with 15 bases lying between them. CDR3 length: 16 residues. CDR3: CASSQDSLQGSYGYTF. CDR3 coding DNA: TGCGCCAGCAGCCAAGATAGCCTTCAGGGAAGCTATGGCTACACCTTC.

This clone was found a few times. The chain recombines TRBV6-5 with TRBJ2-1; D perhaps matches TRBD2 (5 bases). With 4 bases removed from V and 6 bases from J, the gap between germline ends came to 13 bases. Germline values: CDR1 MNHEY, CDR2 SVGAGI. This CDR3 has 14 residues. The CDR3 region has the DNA TGTGCCAGCAGTTTTAGCGTCGCGAGCAATGAGCAGTTCTTC. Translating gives CASSFSVASNEQFF.